This TCR beta chain comes out of a study of blood T cell repertoires in COVID-19. About the research overall: The origin of the acute and convalescent COVID-19 samples was the United States, Italy and Spain. PBMCs, B-cell-depleted T cells, or T cells provided the cDNA or gDNA that made up the material.

The CDR3 spans 15 residues. V was clipped by 3 bases and J by 3 bases, with 14 bases between them. Per germline, CDR1 MNHEY and CDR2 SMNVEV (reference sequence). In the original analysis: Estimates of nucleated cell counts were drawn from the amplification of reference gene primers. Using immunoSEQ multiplex PCR, the repertoire was profiled, and TCRdb retains in-frame clones only, with some absent. Clone size and the V and J calls come from that table; the DNA yielded D and trimming. Of about 35,000 clones listed, around 87% were seen once; the top ten hold around 40%. The TCR was taken from a human donor in a cohort sampled during active COVID-19. The J gene is TRBJ1-1, the V gene TRBV27, with a weak D call TRBD1 (6 bases). Sequences were obtained from peripheral blood. CDR3 region: CASSFNSGGHTEAFF. In DNA, the CDR3 is TGTGCCAGCAGTTTTAATAGCGGGGGCCACACTGAAGCTTTCTTT.